A single sample gave rise to the 9 T cell receptor beta chains below, sequenced in a study of CD8 T cells in Susac syndrome. An input of about 0.5 to 1 ug of RNA was subjected to reverse transcription using random hexamers. Via MiXCR, TCRdb re-called the immunoSEQ multiplex PCR reads, giving one row per CDR3 protein. This table has under 200,000 distinct CDR3 sequences, 85% to 95% appearing once. The sample comprised CD8+ T cells from PBMCs. The receptors derive from a human donor with multiple sclerosis.

The chain combines TRBV20-1 with TRBJ2-1; tentatively, D is TRBD2 (6 bases). Germline CDR1 is DFQATT and CDR2 is SNEGSKA (reference sequence). V lost 2 bases and J lost 2, with 13 bases in between. This CDR3 contains 15 residues. The CDR3 DNA sequence: TGCAGTGCTAGATCGCTAGCGAAAACCTACAATGAGCAGTTCTTC. Its protein product is CSARSLAKTYNEQFF.

The chain employs TRBV30 and TRBJ2-5; D possibly matches TRBD1 or TRBD2 (5 bases each). The CDR3 sequence is 15 residues long. Germline V gene lookup returns CDR1 GTSNPN and CDR2 SVGIG (reference sequence). V was cut by 2 bases and J by 2 bases, with 15 bases left in between. Here the CDR3 reads CAWSWGIGVQETQYF. The DNA for the CDR3 is TGTGCCTGGAGTTGGGGGATAGGAGTTCAAGAGACCCAGTACTTC. Filled out from reference TRBV30 and TRBJ2-5, the complete variable domain reads SQTIHQWPATLVQPVGSPLSLECTVEGTSNPNLYWYRQAAGRGLQLLFYSVGIGQISSEVPQNLSASRPQDRQFILSSKKLLLSDSGFYLCAWSWGIGVQETQYFGPGTRLLVL.

This sequence joins TRBV2 and TRBJ2-3, with a possible D match to TRBD2 (6 bases). CDR1 is SNHLY, CDR2 FYNNEI, per germline. The CDR3 extends over 15 amino acids. V was cut by 5 bases and J by 0 bases, with 12 bases left in between. The CDR3 DNA reads as TGTGCCAGCAGTCCCCTAGCGTCTAGCACAGATACGCAGTATTTT. Residues: CASSPLASSTDTQYF.

The rearrangement uses TRBV12-3 or TRBV12-4 and TRBJ2-1, with D perhaps TRBD2 (7 bases). V was clipped by 8 bases and J by 7 bases, with 21 bases between them. CDR3 length: 15 residues. The CDR3 DNA reads TGTGCCAGCCGCCCTTCCGTGGGGGGGCGTAATGAGCAGTTCTTC. Its translation is CASRPSVGGRNEQFF.

The chain joins TRBV10-2 to TRBJ2-5; D is unresolved. Germline CDR1 WSHSY, CDR2 SAAADI. The V gene lost 3 bases and the J gene lost 7 bases, with 6 bases spanning the gap. The CDR3 is made up of 11 amino acids. The CDR3 loop reads CASSDPGTQYF. The CDR3 DNA sequence: TGCGCCAGCAGTGACCCCGGGACCCAGTACTTC.

The rearrangement links TRBV7-9 to TRBJ2-4, with D possibly TRBD2 on 5 matching bases. Germline CDR1 and CDR2: SEHNR and FQNEAQ (reference sequence). The CDR3 runs 14 residues. With 5 bases removed from V and 9 bases from J, the gap between germline ends came to 17 bases. The CDR3 nucleotides are TGTGCCAGCAGCCTTAGTTCGGGGTCAGGCATTCAGTACTTC. The encoded protein is CASSLSSGSGIQYF. The entire variable domain, with the rest obtained from reference TRBV7-9 and TRBJ2-4, is as follows: DTGVSQNPRHKITKRGQNVTFRCDPISEHNRLYWYRQTLGQGPEFLTYFQNEAQLEKSRLLSDRFSAERPKGSFSTLEIQRTEQGDSAMYLCASSLSSGSGIQYFGAGTRLSVL.

The CDR3 spells CATSQGNTEAFF. The CDR3 nucleotides read TGTGCCACCAGCCAGGGTAACACTGAAGCTTTCTTT. J is TRBJ1-1 and V is TRBV15; possible D gene TRBD1, 5 bases. The CDR3 is made up of 12 amino acids. Germline V gene data show CDR1 as LNHNV and CDR2 as YYDKDF (reference sequence). The V and J ends lost 5 bases and 2 bases respectively, with 6 bases between them. Full variable domain (missing parts from reference TRBV15 and TRBJ1-1): DAMVIQNPRYQVTQFGKPVTLSCSQTLNHNVMYWYQQKSSQAPKLLFHYYDKDFNNEADTPDNFQSRRPNTSFCFLDIRSPGLGDTAMYLCATSQGNTEAFFGQGTRLTVV.

The chain employs TRBV5-1 and TRBJ2-2; D might be TRBD1 (5 bases). The CDR3 runs to 14 residues. Between the trimmed V and J ends, which lost 3 bases and 6 bases, there was a span of 12 bases. Germline CDR1 reads SGHRS; CDR2 reads YFSETQ. The CDR3 reads CASSWIWGAGELFF. The CDR3 bases are TGCGCCAGCAGCTGGATTTGGGGCGCCGGGGAGCTGTTTTTT.

This chain connects TRBV2 to TRBJ1-1; tentative D call: TRBD1 (6 bases). Germline V gene sequence: CDR1 SNHLY, CDR2 FYNNEI. This CDR3 has 12 residues. Trimming took 6 bases from V and 7 from J, leaving 12 bases between them. The CDR3 protein is CASRVGQYEAFF. The DNA for the CDR3 is TGTGCCAGCAGAGTAGGACAGTATGAAGCTTTCTTT.